These T cell receptor beta chains were read from a single sample in a study of T cell responses to AZD1222 COVID-19 vaccine. Sequencing was performed with immunoSEQ multiplex PCR; in TCRdb, only in-frame clones are kept and a portion is missing. The sample consists of roughly 200,000 clones, 90% to 95% of them appearing once. Specimen: peripheral blood, collected 28 days after the second dose of the MenACWY control vaccine. The receptors come from an adult who received the MenACWY meningococcal vaccine as a control. Both conserved end residues are part of each CDR3. A D gene is named only where the DNA matches it firmly. The size field is filled for only some rows; it gives once, few, many or a size class.

j_call | d_call | clone_size | v_call | cdr3_nt | cdr3_aa
TRBJ2-7 | . | . | TRBV21-1 | TGTGCCAGCAGCGGGGCACCCGAGGAGCAGTACTTC | CASSGAPEEQYF
TRBJ1-4 | . | once | TRBV30 | TGTGCCTGGAGTTGGGCGGGTAATGAAAAACTGTTTTTT | CAWSWAGNEKLFF
TRBJ2-2 | TRBD1 | . | TRBV5-6 | TGTGCCAGCAGCTTGGCGGGACAGTACACCGGGGAGCTGTTTTTT | CASSLAGQYTGELFF
TRBJ2-3 | TRBD1 | . | TRBV18 | TGTGCCAGCTCACCACGCTCGGGACAGGCATCCACAGATACGCAGTATTTT | CASSPRSGQASTDTQYF
TRBJ2-7 | . | . | TRBV7-2 | TGTGCCAGCAGCTTAGCGGGGCGGGTTCTCTACGAGCAGTACTTC | CASSLAGRVLYEQYF
TRBJ1-2 | . | . | TRBV25-1 | TGTGCCAGCAGTGAATGGAGAGGGGAGAGTGGCTACACCTTC | CASSEWRGESGYTF
TRBJ1-3 | TRBD1 | . | TRBV19 | TGTGCCAGTAGTTGGGGGACAGGGGGAAACACCATATATTTT | CASSWGTGGNTIYF
TRBJ2-7 | . | once | TRBV19 | TGTGCCAGTAGTACCCAAATCCTGAGCTCCTACGAGCAGTACTTC | CASSTQILSSYEQYF
TRBJ1-5 | TRBD1 | . | TRBV6-5 | TGTGCCAGCAGCTTGACAGGGGCTGGCAATCAGCCCCAGCATTTT | CASSLTGAGNQPQHF
TRBJ2-5 | TRBD2 | . | TRBV6-5 | TGTGCCAGCAGGGTGGGACTAGCTTTGGGGGAGACCCAGTACTTC | CASRVGLALGETQYF
TRBJ1-5 | TRBD1 | . | TRBV19 | TGTGCCAGTAGTCCAGGACAGGGGGCGGATAGCAATCAGCCCCAGCATTTT | CASSPGQGADSNQPQHF
TRBJ2-1 | . | . | TRBV7-9 | TGTGCCGGGGGGCTGGCTAGTTACAATGAGCAGTTCTTC | CAGGLASYNEQFF
TRBJ2-3 | TRBD2 | . | TRBV2 | TGTGCCAGCAGGACTAGCGGGAGGGCCGGAGTTTTGACAGATACGCAGTATTTT | CASRTSGRAGVLTDTQYF
TRBJ2-7 | TRBD1 | . | TRBV5-6 | TGTGCCAGCAGCTTTACCGGGACAGGAGACGAGCAGTACTTC | CASSFTGTGDEQYF
TRBJ1-3 | . | . | TRBV6-2/TRBV6-3 | TGTGCCAGCAGTAACAGAGCTGGAAACACCATATATTTT | CASSNRAGNTIYF
TRBJ2-7 | TRBD2 | . | TRBV28 | TGTGCCAGCAGCAACACAGGGTCGGGGGGGGAGCAGTACTTC | CASSNTGSGGEQYF
TRBJ1-5 | . | . | TRBV7-9 | TGTGCCAGCAGCTTTTCACCAGATCAGCCCCAGCATTTT | CASSFSPDQPQHF
TRBJ2-7 | . | few | TRBV13 | TGTGCCAGCAGCGATAACTACGAGCAGTACTTC | CASSDNYEQYF
TRBJ2-7 | TRBD1 | . | TRBV28 | TGTGCCAGCACCCTACCGGGACAGGTCTACGAGCAGTACTTC | CASTLPGQVYEQYF
TRBJ2-1 | . | . | TRBV14 | TGTGCCAGCAGCCAAGATCTAGAGAATGAGCAGTTCTTC | CASSQDLENEQFF
TRBJ2-1 | . | . | TRBV7-3 | TGTGCCAGCAGCTCCGACCCGGGGACCTACAATGAGCAGTTCTTC | CASSSDPGTYNEQFF
TRBJ1-1 | . | once | TRBV3-1/TRBV3-2 | TGTGCCAGCAGCCACGGGGGAGGCACTGAAGCTTTCTTT | CASSHGGGTEAFF
TRBJ1-1 | . | . | TRBV7-2 | TGTGCCAGCAGCTTGGCCTGGAACACTGAAGCTTTCTTT | CASSLAWNTEAFF
TRBJ2-1 | . | . | TRBV29-1 | TGCAGCGTTGTCCAAGGGAGGAGTGAGCAGTTCTTC | CSVVQGRSEQFF
TRBJ2-3 | . | . | TRBV28 | TGTGCCAGCAGTTTAACGGGAGCGAGCACAGATACGCAGTATTTT | CASSLTGASTDTQYF
TRBJ2-2 | . | . | TRBV10-2 | TGCGCCAGCAGCGGACTACCCACCGGGGAGCTGTTTTTT | CASSGLPTGELFF
TRBJ1-5 | . | . | TRBV19 | TGTGCCAGTAGTATTATGGCTACGGGCAATCAGCCCCAGCATTTT | CASSIMATGNQPQHF
TRBJ1-5 | TRBD1 | . | TRBV18 | TGTGCCAGCTCACCGGGACAGGGGGCCGGTCAGCCCCAGCATTTT | CASSPGQGAGQPQHF
TRBJ1-6 | TRBD1 | . | TRBV11-2 | TGTGCCAGCAGCTTGACAGGGGAATCCTATAATTCACCCCTCCACTTT | CASSLTGESYNSPLHF
TRBJ1-6 | . | . | TRBV7-2 | TGTGCCAGCAGCTTAGGATGGGGGGCTACGGATTCACCCCTCCACTTT | CASSLGWGATDSPLHF
TRBJ2-5 | . | . | TRBV27 | TGTGCCAGCAGTTTGGCGCGGGGGCCCCAAGAGACCCAGTACTTC | CASSLARGPQETQYF
TRBJ1-2 | TRBD1 | . | TRBV28 | TGTGCCAGCAGTTTATTAGAGTTGGGGACAGGGTACCATGGCTACACCTTC | CASSLLELGTGYHGYTF
TRBJ2-7 | . | . | TRBV9 | TGTGCCAGCAGCGCATTACAGGGTTTAGTAGGCGAGCAGTACTTC | CASSALQGLVGEQYF
TRBJ1-1 | . | once | TRBV7-2 | TGTGCCAGCAGCTTAGCGGCAGGGGAAACTGAAGCTTTCTTT | CASSLAAGETEAFF
TRBJ1-1 | TRBD1 | . | TRBV24-1 | TGTGCCACCAGTCGGACAGGAGCGGACACTGAAGCTTTCTTT | CATSRTGADTEAFF
TRBJ2-4 | . | . | TRBV18 | TGTGCCAGCTCACCACCGGATCTGCAGGGAGGCAAAAACATTCAGTACTTC | CASSPPDLQGGKNIQYF
TRBJ1-2 | . | . | TRBV3-1/TRBV3-2 | TGTGCCAGCAGCCAAACCACTAACTATGGCTACACCTTC | CASSQTTNYGYTF
TRBJ2-7 | . | few | TRBV4-1 | TGCGCCAGCCGGGGGCTAGCGGCCTACGAGCAGTACTTC | CASRGLAAYEQYF
TRBJ1-5 | . | . | TRBV12-3/TRBV12-4 | TGTGCCAGCAGTTTAAGGGGGGAGCAGCCCCAGCATTTT | CASSLRGEQPQHF
TRBJ2-7 | TRBD2 | once | TRBV29-1 | TGCAGCGCTAGCGGGAGTTCGTACGAGCAGTACTTC | CSASGSSYEQYF
TRBJ1-2 | TRBD1 | . | TRBV27 | TGTGCCAGCAGTTTATTTGGGACAGGGGGCGCGGAAGGCTACACCTTC | CASSLFGTGGAEGYTF
TRBJ1-5 | . | . | TRBV3-1/TRBV3-2 | TGTGCCAGCAGCCTCAGAAGGGGGAGGCCCCAGCATTTT | CASSLRRGRPQHF
TRBJ2-2 | TRBD2 | . | TRBV7-8 | TGTGCCAGCAGAATGACCGGGGGAGGACTAGTTGCCGGGGAGCTGTTTTTT | CASRMTGGGLVAGELFF
TRBJ1-5 | . | . | TRBV5-5 | TGTGCCAGCAGTCATGACGGGGGCACCCAGCCCCAGCATTTT | CASSHDGGTQPQHF
TRBJ2-7 | . | . | TRBV7-7 | TGTGCTAGCAGCTTATTGCCGGAAAGCTACGAGCAGTACTTC | CASSLLPESYEQYF
TRBJ2-3 | . | once | TRBV3-1/TRBV3-2 | TGTGCCAGCAGCCAGGCAGGGGTAAGGGGCGATACGCAGTATTTT | CASSQAGVRGDTQYF
TRBJ2-1 | . | . | TRBV5-1 | TGCGCCAGCACCCCCGGGACTCGGGGCAATGAGCAGTTCTTC | CASTPGTRGNEQFF
TRBJ1-2 | . | . | TRBV5-1 | TGCGCCAGCAGCTCGGGGGGGTTCAACGGCTACACCTTC | CASSSGGFNGYTF
TRBJ2-7 | . | . | TRBV7-3 | TGTGCCAGCAGCTTAACCCACAGGGTGGGAGAGCAGTACTTC | CASSLTHRVGEQYF
TRBJ2-7 | . | . | TRBV19 | TGTGCCAGTAGTATCGGGGGCGAGGGGATCTACGAGCAGTACTTC | CASSIGGEGIYEQYF
TRBJ2-1 | TRBD2 | . | TRBV4-2 | TGTGCCAGCAGCCCCCCCTCGAGACTAGCGGGAGTGGGAGGCTACAATGAGCAGTTCTTC | CASSPPSRLAGVGGYNEQFF
TRBJ2-7 | . | . | TRBV6-2/TRBV6-3 | TGTGCCAGCAGTTACACGGGGAGTCCCTACGAGCAGTACTTC | CASSYTGSPYEQYF
TRBJ1-5 | . | . | TRBV3-1/TRBV3-2 | TGTGCCAGCAGCGCCTCGGGGGGCGCGGAACCCCAGCATTTT | CASSASGGAEPQHF
TRBJ2-3 | . | . | TRBV9 | TGTGCCAGCAGCGTAGTATCAGGCACAGATACGCAGTATTTT | CASSVVSGTDTQYF
TRBJ2-1 | . | . | TRBV7-9 | TGTGCCAGCAGCTCCTACAGGGAAATAAACCGCGACAATGAGCAGTTCTTC | CASSSYREINRDNEQFF
TRBJ2-1 | . | . | TRBV28 | TGTGCCAGCAGGAAGGCCCGGAACCTAGCAGAGGAGCAGTTCTTC | CASRKARNLAEEQFF
TRBJ2-7 | TRBD1 | . | TRBV7-2 | TGTGCCAGCAGCTTAAACAGGGGGAACGAGCAGTACTTC | CASSLNRGNEQYF
TRBJ1-1 | . | . | TRBV18 | TGTGCCAGCTCTACCACACGAGCTGAAGCTTTCTTT | CASSTTRAEAFF